This T cell receptor (beta chain) was recorded in a study of shared clonotypes between healthy human individuals. Study-wide background: Per-donor plates numbered three CD4 naive, three CD4 memory, two CD8 naive and one CD8 memory. General study findings and limits: Larger estimated richness was generally seen in naive subsets than in memory subsets. A few donors shared 4.5% to 6.5% of their naive CD4 clonotypes.

Naive CD8 cells comprised CD45RO-negative, CCR7-positively selected cells, excluding terminally differentiated effector memory CD45RA+ cells. Points on this clone: The antigen is undetermined.

An assay was performed, and its level was deep. The method was immunoSEQ multiplex PCR; TCRdb's version includes in-frame clones alone and lacks a portion of them. The sample contains around 2,000,000 clones, about 95% of which appear only once. This CDR3 has 18 amino acids. Germline CDR1 SGHDT, CDR2 YYEEEE. Trimming removed 4 bases from V and 3 bases from J; junction bases left unmatched: 16. The chain carries TRBV5-6 and TRBJ2-3, with 8 bases lining up with TRBD1. What was sequenced was naive CD8+ T cells sorted from blood. This TCR was sampled from a man younger than 35 in good health. The CDR3 DNA follows: TGTGCCAGCAGCCTATCAGGGACAGGAGGCCCTTTTACAGATACGCAGTATTTT. Amino acids: CASSLSGTGGPFTDTQYF. Complete variable domain (other parts from reference TRBV5-6 and TRBJ2-3): DAGVTQSPTHLIKTRGQQVTLRCSPKSGHDTVSWYQQALGQGPQFIFQYYEEEERQRGNFPDRFSGHQFPNYSSELNVNALLLGDSALYLCASSLSGTGGPFTDTQYFGPGTRLTVL.